This entry is about one T cell receptor beta chain. This record belongs to a study of blood T cell repertoires in COVID-19. Background on the study: The United States, Italy and Spain provided the acute and convalescent COVID-19 samples. Sample material is recorded as cDNA or gDNA derived from T cells, B-cell-depleted T cells, or PBMCs.

Authors' analysis steps: Estimation of nucleated cell counts was performed using reference gene primer amplification. Method: immunoSEQ multiplex PCR; TCRdb's copy keeps in-frame clones and lacks some. The V and J calls and clone size come from that table; D and trimming were worked out from the DNA. This table has about 75,000 clones, roughly 70% appearing once. Per the germline V gene, CDR1 is SGHDT and CDR2 is YYEEEE. The CDR3 runs 18 residues. The J segment lost 1 base and the V segment lost 0 bases, leaving 10 bases of the junction unmatched. This clonotype was obtained from a human donor with acute or convalescent COVID-19. The donor label of this sample is uncertain. What was sequenced was peripheral blood. J is TRBJ1-3 and V is TRBV5-6; 7 nucleotides line up with TRBD1. The CDR3 is CASSLVQAQGLSGNTIYF. The DNA for the CDR3 is TGTGCCAGCAGCTTGGTCCAGGCACAGGGGTTGTCTGGAAACACCATATATTTT.